The 10 T cell receptor beta chains in this list originate from one sample, sequenced in a study of T-cell memory formation after mild COVID-19. TCRdb re-called the 5' RACE reads through MiXCR, storing one row per CDR3 protein. Among approximately 65,000 distinct CDR3 sequences listed, less than 9.5% were seen once. Sequencing was done on a sample of PBMCs or a T cell subset sorted from them (not recorded which). The receptors stem from a man between 18 and 29 years old who had mild COVID-19 (a few samples of this study predate the infection). Cell type and time point are not known.

This clonotype was picked up a small number of times. This sequence joins TRBV9 and TRBJ2-7, with 8 bases that match TRBD1. The CDR3 contains 15 residues. The junction had 7 bases not matched to a gene; V was cut back by 3 bases and J by 2 bases. Germline assignment: CDR1 SGDLS and CDR2 YYNGEE. DNA of the CDR3: TGTGCCAGCAGCGCCCAAACAGGGGGGCCCTACGAGCAGTACTTC. It yields the protein CASSAQTGGPYEQYF.

This clonotype appeared many times. V usage is TRBV7-6 and J usage is TRBJ2-1, with D unclear. Per the germline V gene, CDR1 is SGHVS and CDR2 is FNYEAQ. The CDR3 loop spans 12 amino acids. V was shortened by 3 bases and J by 4 bases, with 4 bases between the two germline ends. The CDR3 reads CASSLTYNEQFF. The DNA of the CDR3 is TGTGCCAGCAGCTTGACGTACAATGAGCAGTTCTTC.

The rearrangement uses TRBV2 and TRBJ2-2; no reliable D call. There are 12 residues in the CDR3. The V end lost 4 bases, the J end lost 6 bases, and 6 bases lay between the germline ends. CDR1 and CDR2 from the germline V gene are SNHLY and FYNNEI. CDR3 in DNA: TGTGCCAGCAGTGGCGAAGCCGGGGAGCTGTTTTTT. It is translated as CASSGEAGELFF.

This clonotype occurred a few times. V is TRBV7-2 and J is TRBJ2-7; D gene uncertain. Trimming shortened V by 0 bases and J by 0 bases, and 9 bases separated the two germline ends. Per germline, CDR1 SGHTA and CDR2 FQGNSA. This CDR3 has 15 amino acids. CDR3 DNA: TGTGCCAGCAGCTTAGCGCGTAGCTACTCCTACGAGCAGTACTTC. Amino acid sequence: CASSLARSYSYEQYF.

This clonotype was observed at least ten times. The chain employs TRBV5-1 and TRBJ2-3; 7 nucleotides agree with TRBD2. Germline CDR1 reads SGHRS; CDR2 reads YFSETQ. Germline trimming cut 2 bases from V and 0 bases from J; bases unmatched to any gene: 6. The CDR3 covers 16 residues. The CDR3 DNA reads as TGCGCCAGCAGCTTCGTCGGGGGGTTTAGCACAGATACGCAGTATTTT. It specifies CASSFVGGFSTDTQYF.

This clonotype was found a few times. This sequence joins TRBV4-3 and TRBJ2-5, with TRBD2 matching over 7 bases. Trimming at V came to 3 bases and at J to 1 base, leaving 8 bases not matched to a gene. Germline CDR1 LGHNA, CDR2 YSLEER. The CDR3 sequence is 16 residues long. CDR3 loop: CASSQQLARAQETQYF. The CDR3 DNA reads TGCGCCAGCAGCCAGCAACTAGCGCGAGCCCAAGAGACCCAGTACTTC.

This clonotype was observed many times. This chain connects TRBV7-2 to TRBJ2-2; the D is unclear. The CDR3 is 14 residues long. Trimming removed 5 bases at V and 6 bases at J, with 13 bases between. The germline gives CDR1 SGHTA, CDR2 FQGNSA. CDR3: CASSPRLGAGELFF. DNA of the CDR3: TGTGCCAGCAGCCCCCGACTCGGCGCCGGGGAGCTGTTTTTT.

The rearrangement uses TRBV3-1 and TRBJ1-1; maybe TRBD1 (6 bases). V was trimmed by 4 bases and J by 5 bases, leaving 17 bases between them. The CDR3 totals 15 residues. Germline lookup yields CDR1 LGHDT and CDR2 YNNKEL (reference sequence). The CDR3 protein is CASSRQQGVETEAFF. CDR3 sequence (DNA): TGTGCCAGCAGCCGACAACAGGGCGTTGAAACTGAAGCTTTCTTT. The complete variable domain, with remaining parts taken from reference TRBV3-1 and TRBJ1-1, reads DTAVSQTPKYLVTQMGNDKSIKCEQNLGHDTMYWYKQDSKKFLKIMFSYNNKELIINETVPNRFSPKSPDKAHLNLHINSLELGDSAVYFCASSRQQGVETEAFFGQGTRLTVV.

The J gene is TRBJ2-6, the V gene TRBV7-9, with D hard to call. The CDR3 runs to 13 residues. Germline V gene lookup returns CDR1 SEHNR and CDR2 FQNEAQ (reference sequence). Between the trimmed V and J ends, which lost 6 bases and 0 bases, there was a span of 3 bases. The CDR3 DNA is TGTGCCAGCAGTTCCTCTGGGGCCAACGTCCTGACTTTC. Protein sequence: CASSSSGANVLTF.

Only a few counts were recorded for this clonotype. The chain has TRBV12-3 or TRBV12-4 and TRBJ1-1, with D unresolved. Between the trimmed V and J ends, which lost 5 bases and 4 bases, there was a span of 8 bases. There are 12 residues in the CDR3. CDR3 DNA: TGTGCCAGCAGTCTACAGTTCACTGAAGCTTTCTTT. Protein product: CASSLQFTEAFF.